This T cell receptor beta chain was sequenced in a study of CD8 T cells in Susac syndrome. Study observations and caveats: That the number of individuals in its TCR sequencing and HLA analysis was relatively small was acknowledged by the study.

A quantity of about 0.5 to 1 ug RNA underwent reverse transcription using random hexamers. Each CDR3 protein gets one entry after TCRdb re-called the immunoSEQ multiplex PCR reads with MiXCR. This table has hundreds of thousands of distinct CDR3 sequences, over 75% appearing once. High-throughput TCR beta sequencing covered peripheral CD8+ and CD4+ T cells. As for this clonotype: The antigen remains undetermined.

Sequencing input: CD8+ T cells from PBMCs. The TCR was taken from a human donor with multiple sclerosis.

This CDR3 is CASSVDPYNEQFF. The CDR3 DNA follows: TGTGCCAGCAGCGTAGACCCCTACAATGAGCAGTTCTTC. The genes are TRBV9 and TRBJ2-1, with D uncertain. The germline gives CDR1 SGDLS, CDR2 YYNGEE. V was trimmed by 0 bases and J by 2 bases, leaving 3 bases between them. The CDR3 covers 13 residues.